This T cell receptor beta chain was captured by sequencing in a study of glioma-infiltrating T cells. Study findings and constraints: Signature shared blood CDR3 motifs were enriched in low-divergence and depleted in high-divergence patients.

Amplification of TCR alpha and beta CDR3 regions from RNA used iRepertoire nested multiplex PCR. For one-step reverse transcription and amplification, about 90-450 ng of tissue mRNA or PBMC total RNA was used. TCRdb passed the multiplex PCR reads through MiXCR, listing each CDR3 protein once. The table includes roughly 350,000 distinct CDR3 sequences, roughly 41% detected once. To note about this clonotype: Its matching antigen is unknown. A single base separates this from a much larger clone, so it may be a read error.

Germline CDR1 reads DFQATT; CDR2 reads SNEGSKA (reference sequence). V shed 7 bases and J 3 bases; nucleotides not matched to a gene: 7. The CDR3 totals 13 residues. This sequence originates from a human donor with low-grade glioma or glioblastoma, undergoing nonglioma brain surgery, or in good health (not recorded which). The sample was glioma tissue, nonneoplastic brain tissue, or PBMCs (not recorded which). The rearrangement uses TRBV20-1 and TRBJ2-3, with 7 bases aligning to TRBD2. The CDR3 bases are TGCAGTGATGAGGGCGGGAGTACAGATACGCAGTATTTT. It is translated as CSDEGGSTDTQYF.